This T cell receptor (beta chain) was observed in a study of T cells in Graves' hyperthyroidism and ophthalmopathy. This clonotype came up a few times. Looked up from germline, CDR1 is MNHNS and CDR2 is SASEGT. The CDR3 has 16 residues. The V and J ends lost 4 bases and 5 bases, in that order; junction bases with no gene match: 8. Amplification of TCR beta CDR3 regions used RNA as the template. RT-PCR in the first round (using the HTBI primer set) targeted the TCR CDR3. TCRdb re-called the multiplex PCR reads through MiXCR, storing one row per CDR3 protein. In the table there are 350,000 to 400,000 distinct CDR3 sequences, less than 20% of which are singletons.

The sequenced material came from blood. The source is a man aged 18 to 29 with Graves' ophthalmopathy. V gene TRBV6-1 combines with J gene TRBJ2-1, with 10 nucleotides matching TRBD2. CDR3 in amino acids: CASSVPLAGFNNEQFF. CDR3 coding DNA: TGTGCCAGCAGTGTCCCACTAGCGGGGTTCAACAATGAGCAGTTCTTC.